This section outlines one TCR beta chain sequence together with its context. Its antigen remains unidentified. CDR3 length equals 15 residues. The V and J ends lost 1 base and 2 bases respectively, with 8 bases between them. Germline CDR1 reads SGHTA; CDR2 reads FQGNSA. The sample originates from a study of cytomegalovirus exposure and HLA in healthy donors. Whole-study results and caveats: A later examination showed that TCR association rates differed by HLA locus, with DRB1 most and HLA-C fewest. In a later analysis, the majority of CMV-associated beta chains seemingly showed HLA restriction.

Researchers ran the PCR with 60 Vbeta and 13 Jbeta primers. TCRdb keeps only in-frame clones here, not all; method: immunoSEQ multiplex PCR. Here the sample spans 85,000 to 130,000 clones, approximately 80% being singletons. Sample: PBMCs. The rearrangement joins TRBV7-2 to TRBJ2-2, with no clear D. The origin of this receptor is a woman under 30 in good health and CMV-seronegative. The CDR3 protein is CASSLGSGNTGELFF. The CDR3 region has the DNA TGTGCCAGCAGCTTAGGCTCAGGCAACACCGGGGAGCTGTTTTTT.